Listed here is a single TCR beta chain. Its antigen is as yet unknown. This sample is drawn from a study of shared clonotypes between healthy human individuals. Notes on the study in general: When compared with the clonotypes that were shared by all four sorted-subset donors, the non-shared clonotypes turned out to have lower generation probabilities.

V was clipped by 0 bases and J by 2 bases; unmatched bases: 7. This CDR3 has 17 amino acids. Per the germline V gene, CDR1 is SGDLS and CDR2 is YYNGEE. Sequencing was performed with immunoSEQ multiplex PCR; in TCRdb, only in-frame clones are kept and a portion is missing. Here the sample spans fewer than 1.8 million clones, 97% to 99% being singletons. Material for sequencing was naive CD4+ T cells sorted from blood. The subset here: CD45RA+ positively selected. The sequence derives from a young man in good health. V usage is TRBV9 and J usage is TRBJ2-1; TRBD2 matches at 8 bases. The CDR3 sequence: CASSVEVAGITYNEQFF. CDR3 nucleotides: TGTGCCAGCAGCGTAGAGGTAGCGGGAATTACCTACAATGAGCAGTTCTTC.